This T cell receptor beta chain is from a study of CD8 T cells in ankylosing spondylitis. The CDR3 totals 14 residues. V dropped 5 bases and J dropped 2; count of bases not matched to a gene: 6. Per the germline V gene, CDR1 is SEHNR and CDR2 is FQNEAQ (reference sequence). The table lists this clonotype with many counts. The antigen is undetermined. From the 5' RACE reads, TCRdb called clonotypes with MiXCR, one entry per CDR3 protein. Among about 210,000 distinct CDR3 sequences listed, roughly 6.6% were seen once. Study results and caveats: Seemingly distinctive of ankylosing spondylitis blood was a TCR beta motif formed by eight highly homologous variants.

The sample taken for sequencing was blood, either unsorted or a sorted T cell fraction (not recorded which). V and J are TRBV7-9 and TRBJ2-7, with 7 bases that match TRBD2. This sequence originates from a male donor with ankylosing spondylitis. This CDR3 reads CASSNSGAAYEQYF. For the CDR3, the DNA is TGTGCCAGCAGCAACAGCGGGGCAGCCTACGAGCAGTACTTC.